This TCR beta chain appears in the sequencing data of a study of neurological immune-mediated disorders. TCRdb re-called the 5' RACE reads with MiXCR, one entry per CDR3 protein. The sample gives 30,000 to 40,000 distinct CDR3 sequences, nearly 7.5% of which show up once; around 4.6% is in the top ten. This clonotype was recorded many times. Germline loops: CDR1 SGHRS, CDR2 YFSETQ. This CDR3 has 15 residues. Trimming left V 0 bases short and J 0 bases short, with 7 bases between. The source is a woman aged 40 to 49 in good health. V usage is TRBV5-1 and J usage is TRBJ2-1; tentative D call: TRBD2 (5 bases). What was sequenced was PBMCs. CDR3 amino acids: CASSLAGSSYNEQFF. The CDR3 coding sequence is TGCGCCAGCAGCTTGGCGGGGAGCTCCTACAATGAGCAGTTCTTC.